Presented here are 18 T cell receptor beta chains from one specimen sequenced in a study of OX40 agonist ivuxolimab in advanced cancers. Assay used: immunoSEQ multiplex PCR; TCRdb lists only in-frame clones, some missing. The sample lists around 55,000 clones, approximately 84% occurring once. The sample here was CD4+ or CD8+ T cells sorted from blood, taken in a trial of the OX40 agonist ivuxolimab. Receptor source: an adult with an advanced solid tumor such as melanoma, head and neck, liver or kidney cancer.

V gene TRBV6-5 combines with J gene TRBJ2-5; D is ambiguous. Per the germline V gene, CDR1 is MNHEY and CDR2 is SVGAGI. This CDR3 region has 12 residues. The V gene lost 0 bases and the J gene lost 5 bases, with 4 bases spanning the gap. For the CDR3, the DNA is TGTGCCAGCAGTTACTCCGGTGAGACCCAGTACTTC. Translating it yields CASSYSGETQYF.

The chain has TRBV7-9 and TRBJ1-1; D remains ambiguous. The CDR3 covers 13 residues. V lost 5 bases to trimming and J lost 2 bases, with 9 bases between them. Looked up from germline, CDR1 is SEHNR and CDR2 is FQNEAQ (reference sequence). CDR3 sequence (DNA): TGTGCCAGCAGCCCCGACACCAACACTGAAGCTTTCTTT. It encodes CASSPDTNTEAFF.

This chain links TRBV27 with TRBJ2-3, with a weak D call TRBD2 (6 bases). V lost 8 bases to trimming and J lost 14 bases, with 17 bases between them. CDR1 and CDR2 from the germline V gene are MNHEY and SMNVEV (reference sequence). The CDR3 runs to 11 residues. The CDR3 here is CASGWTTRVYF. CDR3 DNA sequence: TGTGCCAGCGGTTGGACTACCCGGGTGTATTTT.

The chain combines TRBV11-2 with TRBJ1-2, with TRBD1 matching 10 bases. Germline values: CDR1 SGHAT, CDR2 FQNNGV. V lost 4 bases to trimming and J lost 5 bases; unmatched junction nucleotides: 10. CDR3 length equals 16 residues. Here the CDR3 DNA reads TGTGCCAGCAGCTCGTCCCGGGACAGGGGAATATATGGCTACACCTTC. Encoded protein: CASSSSRDRGIYGYTF.

The gene calls are TRBV6-5 and TRBJ1-5; D is undetermined. V was clipped by 6 bases and J by 7 bases, with 7 bases between them. The CDR3 sequence is 11 residues long. The germline V gene has CDR1 MNHEY and CDR2 SVGAGI. The CDR3 DNA follows: TGTGCCAGCAGCCTAGGGCAGCCCCAGCATTTT. Residues: CASSLGQPQHF.

The chain combines TRBV27 with TRBJ2-7, with D possibly TRBD2 on 6 matching bases. The germline gives CDR1 MNHEY, CDR2 SMNVEV (reference sequence). CDR3 length: 15 amino acids. V was clipped by 3 bases and J by 2 bases, with 14 bases between them. CDR3 nucleotide sequence: TGTGCCAGCAGTTTTCAAGGGACTGAGGCCTACGAGCAGTACTTC. It specifies CASSFQGTEAYEQYF.

The genes are TRBV9 and TRBJ2-1; D not certain. CDR3 size: 14 residues. Trimming took 1 base from V and 10 from J, leaving 15 bases between them. Germline V lookup: CDR1 SGDLS, CDR2 YYNGEE. This chain's CDR3 is CASSVFERAWEQFF. The CDR3 coding sequence is TGTGCCAGCAGCGTATTTGAGCGCGCGTGGGAGCAGTTCTTC. The full variable domain, rest sourced from reference TRBV9 and TRBJ2-1, is DSGVTQTPKHLITATGQRVTLRCSPRSGDLSVYWYQQSLDQGLQFLIQYYNGEERAKGNILERFSAQQFPDLHSELNLSSLELGDSALYFCASSVFERAWEQFFGPGTRLTVL.

This sequence joins TRBV13 and TRBJ1-5; D not resolved. V was trimmed by 4 bases and J by 5 bases, leaving 12 bases between them. Germline V gene lookup returns CDR1 PRHDT and CDR2 FYEKMQ (reference sequence). The CDR3 spans 14 residues. In DNA, the CDR3 is TGTGCCAGCAGCTCTCGCGGCCTCGATCAGCCCCAGCATTTT. Its protein is CASSSRGLDQPQHF.

The J gene is TRBJ2-7, the V gene TRBV6-1; D perhaps matches TRBD1 (6 bases). The CDR3 contains 18 residues. Germline loops: CDR1 MNHNS, CDR2 SASEGT. V was cut by 2 bases and J by 1 base, with 21 bases left in between. The CDR3 DNA reads TGTGCCAGCAGTGAAAGTGGGCAGGGGAGAATATTGTCCTACGAGCAGTACTTC. Its translation is CASSESGQGRILSYEQYF.

Turning to this clone: The CDR3 does not close with the conserved phenylalanine or tryptophan, likely indicating a read error. The chain couples TRBV10-3 to TRBJ1-6; tentatively, D is TRBD1 (6 bases). The CDR3 consists of 14 residues. Germline V gene sequence: CDR1 ENHRY, CDR2 SYGVKD. V was trimmed by 5 bases and J by 10 bases, leaving 15 bases between them. The CDR3 DNA sequence: TGTGCCATCAGTTCACAGGGTTCGGACTCACCCCTCCACCTT. This sequence encodes CAISSQGSDSPLHL.

This chain uses TRBV11-2 with TRBJ2-5; D is unclear. TRBJ2-7 explains the end of the DNA better; the J call may be wrong. This CDR3 contains 14 residues. The germline V gene encodes CDR1 SGHAT and CDR2 FQNNGV. The CDR3 loop is CASSFGWGSYEQYF. CDR3 bases: TGTGCCAGCAGCTTTGGGTGGGGCTCCTACGAGCAGTACTTC.

This rearrangement joins TRBV6-6 to TRBJ2-3; D may be TRBD1 or TRBD2 (5 bases each). Trimming took 7 bases from V and 4 from J, leaving 18 bases between them. The CDR3 length is 15 residues. Germline V gives CDR1 MNHNY, CDR2 SVGAGI (reference sequence). CDR3 in amino acids: CASTKERGWADTQYF. CDR3 coding DNA: TGTGCCAGCACTAAGGAGAGGGGATGGGCAGATACGCAGTATTTT.

This rearrangement joins TRBV6-1 to TRBJ2-7; 9 bases are shared with TRBD1. Germline V gene data show CDR1 as MNHNS and CDR2 as SASEGT. J gave up 5 bases and V 3 bases, and 5 bases lay outside the gene matches. This CDR3 has 14 amino acids. This chain's CDR3 is CASSEGQGLDEQYF. The CDR3 DNA is TGTGCCAGCAGTGAGGGACAGGGATTAGACGAGCAGTACTTC.

This sequence joins TRBV10-3 and TRBJ2-1, with 9 bases that match TRBD1. The V gene end was trimmed by 6 bases and the J gene end by 9 bases; junction bases not matched to a gene: 18. Looked up from germline, CDR1 is ENHRY and CDR2 is SYGVKD. This CDR3 has 17 residues. The CDR3 DNA reads as TGTGCCATCAGGGGACAGGGCCACAACCTGGCCCTTGGTGAGCAGTTCTTC. It translates to CAIRGQGHNLALGEQFF.

The chain employs TRBV7-9 and TRBJ2-2; D is ambiguous. The CDR3 consists of 17 residues. Germline CDR1 is SEHNR and CDR2 is FQNEAQ (reference sequence). V was pared by 4 bases and J by 0 bases, with 15 bases between. DNA of the CDR3: TGTGCCAGCAGCTGGACGTTTTTTAAGGCGAACACCGGGGAGCTGTTTTTT. Translation gives CASSWTFFKANTGELFF.

The chain joins TRBV6-5 to TRBJ2-7; D might be TRBD1 or TRBD2, each matching 7 bases. The V gene lost 7 bases and the J gene lost 4 bases, with 17 bases spanning the gap. Germline V lookup: CDR1 MNHEY, CDR2 SVGAGI. The CDR3 covers 14 residues. This CDR3 is CASTPGGEGYEQYF. The CDR3 DNA reads TGTGCCAGCACACCAGGGGGGGAGGGTTACGAGCAGTACTTC.

The genes are TRBV27 and TRBJ1-2, with D tentatively TRBD1 (6 bases). This CDR3 has 12 amino acids. Germline V gene data show CDR1 as MNHEY and CDR2 as SMNVEV (reference sequence). V was pared by 2 bases and J by 8 bases, with 9 bases between. The CDR3 is CASSLRGNGYTF. DNA of the CDR3: TGTGCCAGCAGTTTAAGGGGGAACGGCTACACCTTC.

V usage is TRBV19 and J usage is TRBJ1-5, with D uncertain. V was cut by 7 bases and J by 4 bases, with 20 bases left in between. Germline CDR1 reads LNHDA; CDR2 reads SQIVND (reference sequence). This CDR3 is built from 16 residues. The CDR3 reads CASTKWVEYPNQPQHF. The DNA for the CDR3 is TGTGCCAGTACAAAATGGGTGGAGTACCCAAATCAGCCCCAGCATTTT.